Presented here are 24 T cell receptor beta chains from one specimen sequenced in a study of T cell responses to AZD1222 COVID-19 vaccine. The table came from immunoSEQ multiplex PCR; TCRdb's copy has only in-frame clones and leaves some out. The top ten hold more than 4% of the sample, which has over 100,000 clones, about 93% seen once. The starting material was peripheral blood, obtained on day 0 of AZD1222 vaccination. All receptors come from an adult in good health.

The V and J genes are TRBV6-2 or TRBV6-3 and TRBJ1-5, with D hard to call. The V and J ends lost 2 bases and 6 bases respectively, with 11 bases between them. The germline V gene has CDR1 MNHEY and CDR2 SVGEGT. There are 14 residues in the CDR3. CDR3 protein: CASSYVETGQPQHF. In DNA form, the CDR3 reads TGTGCCAGCAGTTACGTCGAAACCGGTCAGCCCCAGCATTTT.

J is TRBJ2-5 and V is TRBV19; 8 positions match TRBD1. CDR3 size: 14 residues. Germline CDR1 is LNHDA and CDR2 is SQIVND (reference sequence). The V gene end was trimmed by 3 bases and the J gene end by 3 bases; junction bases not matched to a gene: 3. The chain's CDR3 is CASSIRGLKETQYF. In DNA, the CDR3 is TGTGCCAGTAGTATCAGGGGGCTAAAAGAGACCCAGTACTTC.

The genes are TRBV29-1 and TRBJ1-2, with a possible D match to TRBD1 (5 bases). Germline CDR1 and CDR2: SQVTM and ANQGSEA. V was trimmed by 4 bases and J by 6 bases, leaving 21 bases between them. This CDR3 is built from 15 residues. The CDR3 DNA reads TGCAGCGTTGGGGTGGACACAGCCAACTTAGATGGCTACACCTTC. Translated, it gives CSVGVDTANLDGYTF.

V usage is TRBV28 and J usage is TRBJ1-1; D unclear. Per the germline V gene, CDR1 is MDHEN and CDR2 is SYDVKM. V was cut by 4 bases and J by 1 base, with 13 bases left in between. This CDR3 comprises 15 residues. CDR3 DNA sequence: TGTGCCAGCAGTTCAAGGACGAGACCGAACACTGAAGCTTTCTTT. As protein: CASSSRTRPNTEAFF.

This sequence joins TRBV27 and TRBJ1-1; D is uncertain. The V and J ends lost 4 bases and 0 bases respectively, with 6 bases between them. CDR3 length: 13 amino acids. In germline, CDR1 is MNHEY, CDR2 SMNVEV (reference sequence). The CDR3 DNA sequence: TGTGCCAGCAGTTCCTTGATGAACACTGAAGCTTTCTTT. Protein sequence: CASSSLMNTEAFF.

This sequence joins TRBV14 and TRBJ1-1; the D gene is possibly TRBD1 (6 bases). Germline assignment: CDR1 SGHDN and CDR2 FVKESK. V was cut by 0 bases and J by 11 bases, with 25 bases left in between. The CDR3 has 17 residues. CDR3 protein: CASSQEGGRGGFITAFF. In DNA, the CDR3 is TGTGCCAGCAGCCAAGAAGGGGGACGGGGCGGCTTTATAACGGCTTTCTTT.

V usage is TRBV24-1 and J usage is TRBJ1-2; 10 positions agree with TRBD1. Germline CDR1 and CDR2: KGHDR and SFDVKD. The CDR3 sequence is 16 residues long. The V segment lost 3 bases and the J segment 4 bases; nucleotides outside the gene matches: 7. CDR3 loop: CATSDGDRGLIYGYTF. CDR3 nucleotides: TGTGCCACCAGTGATGGAGACAGGGGGCTTATCTATGGCTACACCTTC.

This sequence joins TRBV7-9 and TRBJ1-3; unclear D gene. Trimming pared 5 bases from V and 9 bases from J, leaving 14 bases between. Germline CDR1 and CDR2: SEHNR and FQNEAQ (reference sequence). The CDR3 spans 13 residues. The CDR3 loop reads CASSATRGGTIYF. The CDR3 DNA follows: TGTGCCAGCAGCGCCACCCGGGGAGGCACCATATATTTT.

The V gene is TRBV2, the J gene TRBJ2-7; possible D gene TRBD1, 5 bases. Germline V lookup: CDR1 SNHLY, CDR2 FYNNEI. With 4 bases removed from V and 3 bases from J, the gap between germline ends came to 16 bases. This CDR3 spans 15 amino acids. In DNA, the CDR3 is TGTGCCAGCAGTGTTAGGGCACCCCAGGGCTACGAGCAGTACTTC. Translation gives CASSVRAPQGYEQYF.

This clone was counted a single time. Written as DNA, the CDR3 is TGTGCCAGCAGCCAAGAACCAGGGGGCTCCTACAATGAGCAGTTCTTC. Its protein is CASSQEPGGSYNEQFF. The rearrangement joins TRBV3-1 (or the pseudogene TRBV3-2) to TRBJ2-1; 7 nucleotides align to TRBD1. This CDR3 has 16 amino acids. Trimming removed 0 bases from V and 0 bases from J; junction bases left unmatched: 2. Per the germline V gene, CDR1 is LGHDT and CDR2 is YNNKEL (reference sequence).

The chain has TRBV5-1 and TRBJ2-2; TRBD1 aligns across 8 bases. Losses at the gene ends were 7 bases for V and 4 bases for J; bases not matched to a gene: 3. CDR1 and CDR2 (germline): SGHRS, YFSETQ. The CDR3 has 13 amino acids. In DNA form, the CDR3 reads TGCGCCAGCTCTACAGGGGGCACCGGGGAGCTGTTTTTT. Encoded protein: CASSTGGTGELFF.

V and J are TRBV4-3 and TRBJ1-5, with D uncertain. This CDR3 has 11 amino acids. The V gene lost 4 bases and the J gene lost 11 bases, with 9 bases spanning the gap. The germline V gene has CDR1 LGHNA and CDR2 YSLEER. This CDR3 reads CASSLLGAQHF. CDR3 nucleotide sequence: TGCGCCAGCAGCCTCCTCGGGGCCCAGCATTTT.

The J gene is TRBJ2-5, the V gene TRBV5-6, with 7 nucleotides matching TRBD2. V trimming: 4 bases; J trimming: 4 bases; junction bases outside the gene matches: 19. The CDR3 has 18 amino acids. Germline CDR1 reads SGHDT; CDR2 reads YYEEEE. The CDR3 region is CASSPTPQRPTGGETQYF. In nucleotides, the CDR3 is TGTGCCAGCAGCCCCACTCCCCAGCGTCCCACGGGGGGAGAGACCCAGTACTTC.

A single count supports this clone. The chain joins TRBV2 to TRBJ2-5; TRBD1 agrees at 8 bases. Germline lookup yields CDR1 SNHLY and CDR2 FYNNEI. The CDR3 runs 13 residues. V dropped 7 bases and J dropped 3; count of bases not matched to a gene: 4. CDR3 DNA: TGTGCCAGCACTGGACAGGGAAAAGAGACCCAGTACTTC. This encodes CASTGQGKETQYF.

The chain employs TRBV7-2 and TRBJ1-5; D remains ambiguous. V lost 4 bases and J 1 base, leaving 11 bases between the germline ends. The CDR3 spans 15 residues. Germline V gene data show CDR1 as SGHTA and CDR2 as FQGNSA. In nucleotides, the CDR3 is TGTGCCAGCAGCTCAGACGGGAGGAGCAATCAGCCCCAGCATTTT. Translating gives CASSSDGRSNQPQHF.

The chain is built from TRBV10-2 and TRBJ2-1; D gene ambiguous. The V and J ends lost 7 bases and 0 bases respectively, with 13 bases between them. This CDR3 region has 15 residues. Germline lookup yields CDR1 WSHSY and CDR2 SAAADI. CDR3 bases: TGCGCCAGCAAACTCGGCCAGAGCTCCTACAATGAGCAGTTCTTC. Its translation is CASKLGQSSYNEQFF.

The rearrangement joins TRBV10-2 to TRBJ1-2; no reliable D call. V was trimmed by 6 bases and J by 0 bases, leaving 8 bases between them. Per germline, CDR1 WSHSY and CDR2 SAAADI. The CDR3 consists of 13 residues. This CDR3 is CASRSTTNYGYTF. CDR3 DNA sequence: TGCGCCAGCAGGTCAACGACTAACTATGGCTACACCTTC.

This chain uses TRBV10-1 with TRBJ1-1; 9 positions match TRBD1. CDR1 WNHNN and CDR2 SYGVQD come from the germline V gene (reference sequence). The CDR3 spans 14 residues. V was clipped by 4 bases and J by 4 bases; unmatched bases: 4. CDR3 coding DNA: TGCGCCAGCAGTGGGGACAGGGACGGCACTGAAGCTTTCTTT. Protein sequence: CASSGDRDGTEAFF.

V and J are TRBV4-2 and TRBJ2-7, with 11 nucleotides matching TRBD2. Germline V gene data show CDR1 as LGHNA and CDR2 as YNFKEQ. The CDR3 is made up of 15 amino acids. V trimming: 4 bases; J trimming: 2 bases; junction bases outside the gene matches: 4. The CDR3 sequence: CASSPGLAVAYEQYF. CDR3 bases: TGTGCCAGCAGCCCGGGACTAGCGGTTGCCTACGAGCAGTACTTC.

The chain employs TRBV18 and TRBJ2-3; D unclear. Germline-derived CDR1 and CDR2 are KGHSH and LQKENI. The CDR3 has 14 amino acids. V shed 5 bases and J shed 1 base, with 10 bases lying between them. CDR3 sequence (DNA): TGTGCCAGCTCAACGACGGTGCGCACAGATACGCAGTATTTT. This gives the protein CASSTTVRTDTQYF. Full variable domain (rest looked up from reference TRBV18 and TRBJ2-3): NAGVMQNPRHLVRRRGQEARLRCSPMKGHSHVYWYRQLPEEGLKFMVYLQKENIIDESGMPKERFSAEFPKEGPSILRIQQVVRGDSAAYFCASSTTVRTDTQYFGPGTRLTVL.

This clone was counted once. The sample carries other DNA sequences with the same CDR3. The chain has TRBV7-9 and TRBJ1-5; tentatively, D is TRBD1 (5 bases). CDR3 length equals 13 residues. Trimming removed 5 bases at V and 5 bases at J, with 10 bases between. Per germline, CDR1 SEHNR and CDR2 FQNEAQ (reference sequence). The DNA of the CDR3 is TGTGCCAGCAGCCTGGGAGGGGATCAGCCCCAGCATTTT. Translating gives CASSLGGDQPQHF.

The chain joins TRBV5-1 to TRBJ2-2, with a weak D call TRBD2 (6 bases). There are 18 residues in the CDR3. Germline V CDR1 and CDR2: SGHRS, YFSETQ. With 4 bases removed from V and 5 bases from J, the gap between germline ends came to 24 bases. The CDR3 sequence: CASSPMVGGVKRTGELFF. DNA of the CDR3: TGCGCCAGCAGCCCCATGGTAGGAGGGGTGAAGAGGACCGGGGAGCTGTTTTTT.

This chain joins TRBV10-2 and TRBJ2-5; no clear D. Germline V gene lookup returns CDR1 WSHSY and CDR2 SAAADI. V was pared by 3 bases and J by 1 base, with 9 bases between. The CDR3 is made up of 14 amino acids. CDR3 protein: CASSDLWGQETQYF. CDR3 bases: TGCGCCAGCAGTGATCTGTGGGGCCAAGAGACCCAGTACTTC.

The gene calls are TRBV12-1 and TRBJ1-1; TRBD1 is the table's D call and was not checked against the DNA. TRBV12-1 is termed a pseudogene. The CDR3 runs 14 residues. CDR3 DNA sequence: TGTGCCAGCAGCTTTGCCGAAAACCTAGGGGTAGCTTTCTTT. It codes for CASSFAENLGVAFF.